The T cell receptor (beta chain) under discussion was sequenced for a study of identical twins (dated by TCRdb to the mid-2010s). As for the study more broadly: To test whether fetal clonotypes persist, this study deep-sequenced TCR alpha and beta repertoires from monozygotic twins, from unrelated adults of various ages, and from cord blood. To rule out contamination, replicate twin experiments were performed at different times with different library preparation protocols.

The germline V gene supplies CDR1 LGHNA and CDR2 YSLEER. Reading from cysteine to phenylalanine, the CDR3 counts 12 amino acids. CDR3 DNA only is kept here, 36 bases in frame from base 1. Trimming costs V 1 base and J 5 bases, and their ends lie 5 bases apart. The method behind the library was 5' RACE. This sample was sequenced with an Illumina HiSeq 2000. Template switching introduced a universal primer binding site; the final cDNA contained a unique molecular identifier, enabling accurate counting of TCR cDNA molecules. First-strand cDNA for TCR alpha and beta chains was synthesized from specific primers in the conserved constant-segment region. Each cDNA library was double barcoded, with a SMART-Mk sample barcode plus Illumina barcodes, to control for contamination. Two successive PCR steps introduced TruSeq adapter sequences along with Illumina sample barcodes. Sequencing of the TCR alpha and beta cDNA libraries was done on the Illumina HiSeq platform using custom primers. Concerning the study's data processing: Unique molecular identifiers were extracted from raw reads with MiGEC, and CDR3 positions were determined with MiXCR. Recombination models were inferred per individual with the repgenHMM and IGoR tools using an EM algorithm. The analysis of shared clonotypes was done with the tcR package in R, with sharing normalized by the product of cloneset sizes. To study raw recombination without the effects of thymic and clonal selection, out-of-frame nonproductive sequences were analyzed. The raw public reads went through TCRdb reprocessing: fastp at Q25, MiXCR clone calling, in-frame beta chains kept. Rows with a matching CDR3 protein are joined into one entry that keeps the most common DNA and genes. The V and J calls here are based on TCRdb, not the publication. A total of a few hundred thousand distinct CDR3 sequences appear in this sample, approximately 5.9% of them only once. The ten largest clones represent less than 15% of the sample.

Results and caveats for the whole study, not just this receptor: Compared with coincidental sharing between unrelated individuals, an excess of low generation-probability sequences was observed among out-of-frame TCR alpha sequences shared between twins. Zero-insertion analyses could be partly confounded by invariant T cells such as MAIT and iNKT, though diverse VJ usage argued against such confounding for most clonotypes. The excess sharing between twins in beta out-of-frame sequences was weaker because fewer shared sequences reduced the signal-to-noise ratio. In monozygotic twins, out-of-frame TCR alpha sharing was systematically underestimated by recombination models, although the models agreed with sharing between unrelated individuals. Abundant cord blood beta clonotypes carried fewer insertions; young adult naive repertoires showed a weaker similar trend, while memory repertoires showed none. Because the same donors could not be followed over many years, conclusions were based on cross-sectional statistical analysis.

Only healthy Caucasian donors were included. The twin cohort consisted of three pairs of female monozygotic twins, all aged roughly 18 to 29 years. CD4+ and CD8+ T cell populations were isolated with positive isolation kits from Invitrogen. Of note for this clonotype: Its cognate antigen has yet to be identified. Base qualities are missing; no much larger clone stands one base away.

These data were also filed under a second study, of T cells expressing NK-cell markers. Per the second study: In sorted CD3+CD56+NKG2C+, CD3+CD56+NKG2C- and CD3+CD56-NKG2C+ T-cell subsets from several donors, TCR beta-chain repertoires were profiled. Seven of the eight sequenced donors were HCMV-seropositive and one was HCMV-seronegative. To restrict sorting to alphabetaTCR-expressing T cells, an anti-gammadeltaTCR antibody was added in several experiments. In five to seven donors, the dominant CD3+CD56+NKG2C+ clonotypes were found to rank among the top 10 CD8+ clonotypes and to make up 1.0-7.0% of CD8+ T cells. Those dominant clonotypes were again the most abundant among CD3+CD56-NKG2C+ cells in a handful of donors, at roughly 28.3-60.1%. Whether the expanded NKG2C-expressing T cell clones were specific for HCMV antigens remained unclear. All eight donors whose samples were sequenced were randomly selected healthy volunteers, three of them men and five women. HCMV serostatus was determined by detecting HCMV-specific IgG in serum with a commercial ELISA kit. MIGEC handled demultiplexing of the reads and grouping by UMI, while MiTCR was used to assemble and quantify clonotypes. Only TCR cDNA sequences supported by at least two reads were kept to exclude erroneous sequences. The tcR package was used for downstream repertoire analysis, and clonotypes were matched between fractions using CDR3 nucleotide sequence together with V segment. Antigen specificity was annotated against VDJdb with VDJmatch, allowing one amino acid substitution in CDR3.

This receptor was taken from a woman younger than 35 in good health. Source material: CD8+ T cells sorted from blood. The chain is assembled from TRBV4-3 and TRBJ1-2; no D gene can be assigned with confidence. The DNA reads TGCGCCAGCAGCCAAGGAATGTATGGCTACACCTTC. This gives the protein CASSQGMYGYTF.